The sequence of this T cell receptor beta chain was determined in a study of beta chain features in type 1 diabetes. Overall study context: The study found patients and healthy donors alike in age, gender and cell yields.

This clone was recorded a few times. Its antigen is not identified. Study-level results: Cells that show high TCR expression could be over-represented by cDNA sequencing.

V lost 8 bases and J lost 6; bases outside the gene matches: 10. The CDR3 runs to 14 residues. Germline V gene data show CDR1 as SQVTM and CDR2 as ANQGSEA. Expressed TCRB transcripts were sequenced, since all the RNA that had been isolated was reverse transcribed. The method was immunoSEQ multiplex PCR; TCRdb's version includes in-frame clones alone and lacks a portion of them. The sample contains 200,000 to 250,000 clones, 9.5% to 13% of which appear only once. Source material: central memory CD4+ T cells from blood. This chain joins TRBV29-1 and TRBJ2-7; 13 bases are shared with TRBD2. This sequence originates from a man aged 18 to 30 in good health. CDR3 in DNA: TGCAGCTCCAGGACTAGCGGGAGTTACGGCGAGCAGTACTTC. It translates to CSSRTSGSYGEQYF.